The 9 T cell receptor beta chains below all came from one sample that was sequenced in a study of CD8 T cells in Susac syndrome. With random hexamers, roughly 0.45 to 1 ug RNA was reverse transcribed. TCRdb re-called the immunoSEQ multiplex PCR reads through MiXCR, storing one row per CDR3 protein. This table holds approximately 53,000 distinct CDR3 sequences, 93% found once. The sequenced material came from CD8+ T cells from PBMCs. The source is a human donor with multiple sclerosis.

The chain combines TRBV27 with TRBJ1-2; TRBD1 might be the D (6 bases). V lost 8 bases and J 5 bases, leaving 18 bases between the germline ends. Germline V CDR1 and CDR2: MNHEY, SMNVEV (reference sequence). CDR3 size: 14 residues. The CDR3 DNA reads TGTGCCAGCGGACGAGGGGGTCTAACGTATGGCTACACCTTC. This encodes CASGRGGLTYGYTF.

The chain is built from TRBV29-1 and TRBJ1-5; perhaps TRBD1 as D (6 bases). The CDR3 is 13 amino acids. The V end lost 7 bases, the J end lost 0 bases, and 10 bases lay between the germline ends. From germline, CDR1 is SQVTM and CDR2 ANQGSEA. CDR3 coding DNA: TGCAGCGCCCGACAGGATAGCAATCAGCCCCAGCATTTT. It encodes CSARQDSNQPQHF.

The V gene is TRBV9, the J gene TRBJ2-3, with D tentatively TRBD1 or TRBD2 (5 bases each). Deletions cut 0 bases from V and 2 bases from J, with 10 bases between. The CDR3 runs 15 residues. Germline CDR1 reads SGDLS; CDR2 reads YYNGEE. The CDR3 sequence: CASSVDPGATDTQYF. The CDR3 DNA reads TGTGCCAGCAGCGTAGATCCCGGGGCCACAGATACGCAGTATTTT.

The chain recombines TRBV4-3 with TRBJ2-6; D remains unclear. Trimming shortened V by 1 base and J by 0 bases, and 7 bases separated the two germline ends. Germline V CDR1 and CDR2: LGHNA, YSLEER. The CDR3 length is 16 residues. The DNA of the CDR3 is TGCGCCAGCAGCCAAGGATTTACCTCTGGGGCCAACGTCCTGACTTTC. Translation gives CASSQGFTSGANVLTF.

The CDR3 region is CASSPRATNTGELFF. CDR3 sequence (DNA): TGTGCCAGCAGCCCGAGGGCAACAAACACCGGGGAGCTGTTTTTT. The chain employs TRBV7-9 and TRBJ2-2; D is possibly TRBD2 (5 bases). With 5 bases removed from V and 2 bases from J, the gap between germline ends came to 12 bases. Germline assignment: CDR1 SEHNR and CDR2 FQNEAQ (reference sequence). The CDR3 is 15 residues long.

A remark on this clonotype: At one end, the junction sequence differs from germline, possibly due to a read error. CDR3 DNA sequence: TGTGCTAGCAGCTCGACAGGGACCGGGGAGCTGTTTTTT. Amino acids: CASSSTGTGELFF. This sequence joins TRBV7-7 and TRBJ2-2; 7 bases match TRBD1. This CDR3 comprises 13 residues. Germline V gene lookup returns CDR1 SSHAT and CDR2 FNYEAQ (reference sequence).

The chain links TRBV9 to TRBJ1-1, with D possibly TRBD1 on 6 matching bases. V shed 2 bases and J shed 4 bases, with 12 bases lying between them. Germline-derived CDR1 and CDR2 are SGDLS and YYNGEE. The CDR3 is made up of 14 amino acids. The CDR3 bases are TGTGCCAGCAGCGTTAGGGGGGAGGGCACTGAAGCTTTCTTT. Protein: CASSVRGEGTEAFF.

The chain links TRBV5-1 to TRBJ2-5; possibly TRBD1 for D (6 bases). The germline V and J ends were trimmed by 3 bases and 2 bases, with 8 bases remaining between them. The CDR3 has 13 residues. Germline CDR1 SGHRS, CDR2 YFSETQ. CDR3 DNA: TGCGCCAGCAGCTATGGACAGCAAGAGACCCAGTACTTC. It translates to CASSYGQQETQYF.

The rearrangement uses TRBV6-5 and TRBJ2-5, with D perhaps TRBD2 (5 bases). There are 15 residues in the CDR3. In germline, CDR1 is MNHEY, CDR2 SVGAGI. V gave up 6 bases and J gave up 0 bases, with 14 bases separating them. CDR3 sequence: CASSPLVGDQETQYF. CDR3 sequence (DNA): TGTGCCAGCAGCCCCCTCGTGGGAGACCAAGAGACCCAGTACTTC.